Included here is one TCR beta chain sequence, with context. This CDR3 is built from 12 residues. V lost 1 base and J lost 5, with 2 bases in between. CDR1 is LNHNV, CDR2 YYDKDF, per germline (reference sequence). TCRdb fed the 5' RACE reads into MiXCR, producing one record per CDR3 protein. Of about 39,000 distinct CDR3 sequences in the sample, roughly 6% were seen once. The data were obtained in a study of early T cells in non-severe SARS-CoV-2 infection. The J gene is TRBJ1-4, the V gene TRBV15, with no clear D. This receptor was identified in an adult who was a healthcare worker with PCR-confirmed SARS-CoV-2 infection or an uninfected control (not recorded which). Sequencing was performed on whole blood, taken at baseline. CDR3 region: CATSRGNEKLFF. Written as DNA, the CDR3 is TGTGCCACCAGCAGAGGGAATGAAAAACTGTTTTTT. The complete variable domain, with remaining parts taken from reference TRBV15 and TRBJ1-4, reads DAMVIQNPRYQVTQFGKPVTLSCSQTLNHNVMYWYQQKSSQAPKLLFHYYDKDFNNEADTPDNFQSRRPNTSFCFLDIRSPGLGDTAMYLCATSRGNEKLFFGSGTQLSVL.